A selection of T cell receptor beta chains follows, all from one sample in a study of shared clonotypes between healthy human individuals. Produced via immunoSEQ multiplex PCR; TCRdb's table is partial and in-frame only. The table lists over 800,000 clones, roughly 92% of them singletons. Sequencing was done on a sample of naive CD8+ T cells sorted from blood. These receptors originate from a man aged 30 to 39 in good health. The CDR3 runs from the conserved cysteine through the conserved F or W. D genes are given only for firm matches. Rows give clone size only sometimes, using once, few, many, or a class for an expanded clone.

v_gene	j_gene	d_gene	abundance	CDR3aa	CDR3nt
TRBV6-1	TRBJ2-1	TRBD1	.	CASTSGTGPPEQFF	TGTGCCAGCACCAGCGGGACAGGGCCCCCTGAGCAGTTCTTC
TRBV27	TRBJ2-6	.	.	CASSDSGANVLTF	TGTGCCAGCAGTGACTCTGGGGCCAACGTCCTGACTTTC
TRBV29-1	TRBJ1-2	TRBD1	.	CSVLDWTGSYGYTF	TGCAGCGTATTGGATTGGACAGGGTCCTATGGCTACACCTTC
TRBV7-6	TRBJ2-7	.	.	CASSGGPAGTYEQYF	TGTGCCAGCAGCGGGGGCCCAGCGGGAACCTACGAGCAGTACTTC
TRBV11-2	TRBJ2-7	.	once	CASSPWGDDRVYEQYF	TGTGCCAGCAGCCCTTGGGGGGATGATAGAGTCTACGAGCAGTACTTC
TRBV27	TRBJ2-3	.	.	CASKRGDTQYF	TGTGCCAGCAAAAGAGGGGATACGCAGTATTTT
TRBV7-9	TRBJ2-1	.	.	CASSPPPLSLDEQFF	TGTGCCAGCAGCCCCCCCCCGCTCTCCCTAGATGAGCAGTTCTTC
TRBV27	TRBJ2-5	.	.	CASSLVHLNTQYF	TGTGCCAGCAGTCTCGTACACCTCAATACCCAGTACTTC
TRBV28	TRBJ2-7	.	.	CASRGNSYEQYF	TGTGCCAGCAGAGGGAATTCTTACGAGCAGTACTTC
TRBV6-1	TRBJ1-1	.	.	CASRYQTGQEAFF	TGTGCCAGCAGGTACCAAACGGGACAAGAAGCTTTCTTT
TRBV7-7	TRBJ1-5	.	.	CASSLQPGGPQHF	TGTGCTAGCAGCTTACAACCGGGGGGGCCCCAGCATTTT
TRBV30	TRBJ2-5	TRBD2	.	CAWSVLAGGRGETQYF	TGTGCCTGGAGTGTACTAGCGGGAGGGCGGGGTGAGACCCAGTACTTC
TRBV5-5	TRBJ2-1	TRBD2	.	CASSLGLAGINGEQFF	TGTGCCAGCAGCTTGGGCCTAGCGGGAATTAACGGTGAGCAGTTCTTC
TRBV11-2	TRBJ2-7	TRBD1	.	CASSHGQGTYEQYF	TGTGCCAGCAGCCATGGACAGGGTACCTACGAGCAGTACTTC
TRBV9	TRBJ1-2	TRBD1	.	CASSLGEGAYGYTF	TGTGCCAGCAGCTTAGGGGAGGGGGCGTACGGCTACACCTTC
TRBV5-5	TRBJ1-2	.	.	CASSLWSGGLGNYGYTF	TGTGCCAGCAGCTTGTGGTCTGGGGGATTAGGCAACTATGGCTACACCTTC
TRBV7-3	TRBJ2-1	TRBD2	.	CASSLTGTSGRGNEQFF	TGTGCCAGCAGCTTAACGGGGACTAGCGGGAGGGGAAATGAGCAGTTCTTC
TRBV19	TRBJ1-5	TRBD1	.	CASRRAPGGDQPQHF	TGTGCCAGTAGAAGAGCCCCAGGGGGCGATCAGCCCCAGCATTTT
TRBV25-1	TRBJ2-7	.	.	CASGADSYEQYF	TGTGCCAGCGGGGCGGACTCCTACGAGCAGTACTTC
TRBV30	TRBJ2-2	.	.	CAWSVIGPGELFF	TGTGCCTGGAGTGTTATTGGGCCCGGGGAGCTGTTTTTT
TRBV28	TRBJ1-4	.	.	CASSLFRGATNEKLFF	TGTGCCAGCAGTTTGTTCCGGGGGGCTACTAATGAAAAACTGTTTTTT
TRBV28	TRBJ2-5	TRBD2	.	CASSGLAQRETQYF	TGTGCCAGCAGCGGACTAGCGCAACGGGAGACCCAGTACTTC
TRBV27	TRBJ2-7	.	.	CASSLISKAVEYF	TGTGCCAGCAGTTTGATATCAAAAGCCGTGGAGTACTTC
TRBV15	TRBJ2-4	TRBD2	.	CATSRDGLADETLAKNIQYF	TGTGCCACCAGCAGAGATGGTCTAGCGGACGAGACTTTAGCCAAAAACATTCAGTACTTC
TRBV4-1	TRBJ2-7	.	.	CASSQETSSYEQYF	TGCGCCAGCAGCCAAGAAACGAGCTCCTACGAGCAGTACTTC
TRBV1	TRBJ2-5	.	.	CTSSQETSGRAREVETQYF	TGCACCAGCAGCCAAGAGACTAGCGGGAGGGCCAGGGAAGTTGAGACCCAGTACTTC
TRBV27	TRBJ2-1	TRBD2	.	CASSARLAGGFDEQFF	TGTGCCAGCAGTGCCAGACTAGCGGGAGGGTTCGATGAGCAGTTCTTC
TRBV2	TRBJ2-6	.	.	CASIPDRDISISGANVLTF	TGTGCCAGCATCCCGGACCGGGACATATCGATCTCTGGGGCCAACGTCCTGACTTTC
TRBV6-1	TRBJ2-7	.	.	CASNGGPRGQYF	TGTGCCAGCAACGGCGGTCCCCGTGGGCAGTACTTC
TRBV30	TRBJ1-4	.	.	CAWSPTNEKLFF	TGTGCCTGGAGCCCAACCAATGAAAAACTGTTTTTT
TRBV11-2	TRBJ2-7	TRBD2	.	CASSLDRLAGDEQYF	TGTGCCAGCAGCTTAGATCGGCTAGCGGGAGACGAGCAGTACTTC
TRBV11-2	TRBJ2-5	.	.	CASSLVGGGETQYF	TGTGCCAGCAGCTTAGTGGGGGGTGGAGAGACCCAGTACTTC
TRBV27	TRBJ2-3	TRBD2	.	CASSRYQPGTRGTDTQYF	TGTGCCAGCAGTCGTTATCAGCCCGGGACTAGAGGCACAGATACGCAGTATTTT
TRBV7-8	TRBJ1-2	.	once	CASSLRGEETANYGYTF	TGTGCCAGCAGCTTAAGGGGTGAGGAGACAGCTAACTATGGCTACACCTTC
TRBV6-5	TRBJ1-1	.	.	CASSYSLAGTEAFF	TGTGCCAGCAGTTACTCTCTAGCCGGGACTGAAGCTTTCTTT
TRBV5-5	TRBJ2-3	TRBD1	.	CASSSPTGDGTDTQYF	TGTGCCAGCAGCTCGCCGACAGGGGATGGGACAGATACGCAGTATTTT
TRBV10-1	TRBJ2-2	TRBD2	.	CASSEGYGRDTGELFF	TGCGCCAGCAGTGAAGGGTATGGGAGGGACACCGGGGAGCTGTTTTTT
TRBV28	TRBJ2-7	.	.	CASSLEDYEQYF	TGTGCCAGCAGTTTGGAGGATTACGAGCAGTACTTC
TRBV11-2	TRBJ2-7	.	.	CASSLGPREVRSEQYF	TGTGCCAGCAGCTTAGGCCCCAGGGAAGTTCGTTCCGAGCAGTACTTC
TRBV7-6	TRBJ2-7	.	.	CASSLAEVSYEQYF	TGTGCCAGCAGCTTAGCGGAGGTCTCCTACGAGCAGTACTTC
TRBV7-9	TRBJ1-1	.	once	CASNPEGWGREPQGEAFF	TGTGCCAGCAACCCGGAGGGTTGGGGGAGGGAGCCACAAGGTGAAGCTTTCTTT
TRBV11-2	TRBJ2-7	.	.	CASSLGATYEQYF	TGTGCCAGCAGCTTAGGGGCTACCTACGAGCAGTACTTC
TRBV4-2	TRBJ2-1	TRBD2	.	CASSLQTSGAYNEQFF	TGTGCCAGCAGCCTTCAGACTAGCGGGGCATACAATGAGCAGTTCTTC
TRBV5-1	TRBJ2-1	.	once	CASSLSLTGFYNEQFF	TGCGCCAGCAGCTTGTCTTTGACAGGTTTTTACAATGAGCAGTTCTTC
TRBV2	TRBJ1-4	.	.	CASSLAGTAYEKLFF	TGTGCCAGCAGTCTCGCCGGGACCGCATATGAAAAACTGTTTTTT
TRBV11-2	TRBJ2-3	.	.	CASSPWSADTQYF	TGTGCCAGCAGCCCTTGGTCGGCAGATACGCAGTATTTT
TRBV5-8	TRBJ2-7	.	once	CASSRRGVYEQYF	TGTGCCAGCAGCCGAAGGGGTGTCTACGAGCAGTACTTC
TRBV29-1	TRBJ2-7	.	.	CSVSNTYEQYF	TGCAGCGTTTCCAATACCTACGAGCAGTACTTC
TRBV2	TRBJ1-2	TRBD1	.	CATLPWTGARYDTF	TGTGCCACCCTGCCATGGACAGGGGCCCGGTACGACACCTTC
TRBV2	TRBJ2-3	.	.	CASSEELGPDTQYF	TGTGCCAGCAGTGAAGAGCTAGGCCCAGATACGCAGTATTTT
TRBV6-5	TRBJ2-3	.	.	CASTHWAGSTDTQYF	TGTGCCAGCACCCATTGGGCGGGGAGCACAGATACGCAGTATTTT
TRBV7-9	TRBJ1-4	.	.	CASKKDSSPLFF	TGTGCCAGCAAAAAGGACAGTTCTCCACTGTTTTTT
TRBV28	TRBJ1-5	.	.	CASSPRVPRDHSNQPQHF	TGTGCCAGCAGTCCCAGGGTGCCCAGAGACCATAGCAATCAGCCCCAGCATTTT
TRBV5-8	TRBJ2-3	TRBD2	.	CASSPGLAGTDTQYF	TGTGCCAGCAGCCCTGGACTAGCGGGCACAGATACGCAGTATTTT
TRBV2	TRBJ1-4	TRBD1	.	CASEQGAEKLFF	TGTGCCAGCGAACAGGGGGCTGAAAAACTGTTTTTT
TRBV7-8	TRBJ2-5	TRBD2	.	CASSWRLAGEYQETQYF	TGTGCCAGCAGCTGGAGACTAGCTGGGGAGTACCAAGAGACCCAGTACTTC
TRBV30	TRBJ2-1	.	.	CAWSNGLGLQDEQFF	TGTGCCTGGAGTAACGGACTCGGCCTACAGGATGAGCAGTTCTTC
TRBV10-3	TRBJ2-7	.	.	CAISDEGDTYEQYF	TGTGCCATCAGTGACGAGGGGGATACCTACGAGCAGTACTTC